The rows below give T cell receptor beta chains drawn from one sample of a study of T cells in Graves' hyperthyroidism and ophthalmopathy. MiXCR, run by TCRdb on the multiplex PCR reads, gives a single entry per CDR3 protein. Seen here are under 500,000 distinct CDR3 sequences, roughly an eighth observed once, and the top ten hold over 25%. Sequenced material: blood. All receptors derive from a man over 45 with Graves' ophthalmopathy. Both conserved end residues are part of each CDR3. Each record gives: J gene, clone size, D gene, V gene, CDR3 protein, CDR3 DNA. The D gene is left open where the match is weak. Only part of the rows carry a size: once, few, many, or a class if the clone is expanded.

j_gene: TRBJ2-7; abundance: .; d_gene: .; v_gene: TRBV20-1; CDR3aa: CSARDLAYTYEQYF; CDR3nt: TGCAGTGCTAGAGACCTAGCGTATACCTACGAGCAGTACTTC
j_gene: TRBJ2-7; abundance: .; d_gene: TRBD2; v_gene: TRBV20-1; CDR3aa: CSARNAGGPEQYF; CDR3nt: TGCAGTGCTAGAAACGCGGGAGGGCCCGAGCAGTACTTC
j_gene: TRBJ1-1; abundance: .; d_gene: .; v_gene: TRBV5-6; CDR3aa: CASSLVGTYTEAFF; CDR3nt: TGTGCCAGCAGCTTGGTTGGGACTTACACTGAAGCTTTCTTT
j_gene: TRBJ2-7; abundance: many; d_gene: TRBD1; v_gene: TRBV29-1; CDR3aa: CSVGAGTDYEQYF; CDR3nt: TGCAGCGTTGGGGCCGGGACAGACTACGAGCAGTACTTC
j_gene: TRBJ2-7; abundance: many; d_gene: TRBD2; v_gene: TRBV30; CDR3aa: CAAQLAGGLYEQYF; CDR3nt: TGTGCCGCGCAGCTAGCGGGAGGGTTGTACGAGCAGTACTTC
j_gene: TRBJ2-7; abundance: many; d_gene: .; v_gene: TRBV6-1; CDR3aa: CASSQSGPPTDEQYF; CDR3nt: TGTGCCAGCAGCCAATCGGGACCCCCGACGGACGAGCAGTACTTC
j_gene: TRBJ2-7; abundance: many; d_gene: TRBD2; v_gene: TRBV20-1; CDR3aa: CSAPTLAGGNEQYF; CDR3nt: TGCAGTGCTCCAACACTAGCGGGAGGGAACGAGCAGTACTTC
j_gene: TRBJ2-7; abundance: many; d_gene: .; v_gene: TRBV27; CDR3aa: CASSLGIRESYEQYF; CDR3nt: TGTGCCAGCAGTTTAGGGATTCGGGAGTCCTACGAGCAGTACTTC
j_gene: TRBJ2-5; abundance: .; d_gene: .; v_gene: TRBV11-3; CDR3aa: CASQGGPSQETQYF; CDR3nt: TGTGCCAGCCAGGGGGGGCCATCCCAAGAGACCCAGTACTTC
j_gene: TRBJ1-1; abundance: many; d_gene: .; v_gene: TRBV7-9; CDR3aa: CASSSGFGDTEAFF; CDR3nt: TGTGCCAGCAGCTCCGGCTTCGGGGATACTGAAGCTTTCTTT
j_gene: TRBJ1-1; abundance: many; d_gene: TRBD1; v_gene: TRBV10-3; CDR3aa: CAITNRGRSTEAFF; CDR3nt: TGTGCCATCACGAACAGGGGCCGCAGCACTGAAGCTTTCTTT
j_gene: TRBJ2-1; abundance: many; d_gene: .; v_gene: TRBV24-1; CDR3aa: CATSDSRRQIYNEQFF; CDR3nt: TGTGCCACCAGTGATTCGAGACGCCAGATTTACAATGAGCAGTTCTTC
j_gene: TRBJ1-2; abundance: .; d_gene: .; v_gene: TRBV25-1; CDR3aa: CASSEWERWAQSGYTF; CDR3nt: TGTGCCAGCAGTGAATGGGAGCGGTGGGCGCAGAGTGGCTACACCTTC
j_gene: TRBJ2-1; abundance: few; d_gene: TRBD2; v_gene: TRBV18; CDR3aa: CATGLAEDNEQFF; CDR3nt: TGTGCCACCGGACTAGCGGAAGACAATGAGCAGTTCTTC
j_gene: TRBJ2-1; abundance: .; d_gene: TRBD2; v_gene: TRBV28; CDR3aa: CASTQTSVGYNEQFF; CDR3nt: TGTGCCAGCACCCAGACTAGCGTGGGGTACAATGAGCAGTTCTTC
j_gene: TRBJ1-3; abundance: many; d_gene: .; v_gene: TRBV18; CDR3aa: CASSPAVGAANTIYF; CDR3nt: TGTGCCAGCTCACCCGCGGTGGGGGCCGCAAACACCATATATTTT
j_gene: TRBJ2-3; abundance: many; d_gene: .; v_gene: TRBV20-1; CDR3aa: CSARDIGLHHPADTQYF; CDR3nt: TGCAGTGCTAGAGATATAGGCCTACATCACCCGGCGGATACGCAGTATTTT
j_gene: TRBJ2-7; abundance: many; d_gene: .; v_gene: TRBV7-9; CDR3aa: CASSPRQYF; CDR3nt: TGTGCCAGCAGCCCGAGGCAGTACTTC
j_gene: TRBJ2-7; abundance: few; d_gene: TRBD2; v_gene: TRBV6-6; CDR3aa: CASSYSKAGALEQYF; CDR3nt: TGTGCCAGCAGTTACTCGAAAGCGGGAGCCCTTGAGCAGTACTTC
j_gene: TRBJ1-5; abundance: .; d_gene: .; v_gene: TRBV27; CDR3aa: CASSLGGGDSNQPQHF; CDR3nt: TGTGCCAGCAGCCTCGGGGGGGGAGATAGCAATCAGCCCCAGCATTTT
j_gene: TRBJ1-2; abundance: .; d_gene: TRBD1; v_gene: TRBV28; CDR3aa: CASSLVGTGQYGYTF; CDR3nt: TGTGCCAGCAGTTTAGTTGGGACAGGCCAGTATGGCTACACCTTC
j_gene: TRBJ1-1; abundance: many; d_gene: .; v_gene: TRBV5-1; CDR3aa: CASSAGWNTEAFF; CDR3nt: TGCGCCAGCAGCGCAGGGTGGAACACTGAAGCTTTCTTT
j_gene: TRBJ2-3; abundance: many; d_gene: .; v_gene: TRBV29-1; CDR3aa: CSVVPPLTQYF; CDR3nt: TGCAGCGTTGTGCCTCCCCTTACGCAGTATTTT
j_gene: TRBJ2-2; abundance: .; d_gene: .; v_gene: TRBV5-6; CDR3aa: CASSLGLGDGELFF; CDR3nt: TGTGCCAGCAGCTTGGGACTCGGAGACGGGGAGCTGTTTTTT
j_gene: TRBJ1-1; abundance: .; d_gene: .; v_gene: TRBV12-3/TRBV12-4; CDR3aa: CASSSSARQSTEAFF; CDR3nt: TGTGCCAGCAGTTCTAGCGCTAGACAGAGCACTGAAGCTTTCTTT
j_gene: TRBJ2-1; abundance: .; d_gene: .; v_gene: TRBV29-1; CDR3aa: CSVQPEQFF; CDR3nt: TGCAGCGTCCAACCGGAGCAGTTCTTC
j_gene: TRBJ2-1; abundance: few; d_gene: .; v_gene: TRBV15; CDR3aa: CATSRDGGSYNEQFF; CDR3nt: TGTGCCACCAGCAGAGATGGGGGTTCCTACAATGAGCAGTTCTTC
j_gene: TRBJ2-6; abundance: .; d_gene: .; v_gene: TRBV5-1; CDR3aa: CASLGTSGANVLTF; CDR3nt: TGCGCCAGCCTCGGGACTTCTGGGGCCAACGTCCTGACTTTC
j_gene: TRBJ1-1; abundance: few; d_gene: .; v_gene: TRBV19; CDR3aa: CASSIVKRGTEAFF; CDR3nt: TGTGCCAGTAGTATAGTCAAGAGAGGCACTGAAGCTTTCTTT
j_gene: TRBJ2-5; abundance: .; d_gene: TRBD2; v_gene: TRBV5-1; CDR3aa: CASSQLEVAGQETQCF; CDR3nt: TGCGCCAGCAGCCAACTTGAGGTAGCGGGACAAGAGACCCAGTGCTTC
j_gene: TRBJ2-7; abundance: few; d_gene: .; v_gene: TRBV29-1; CDR3aa: CSVYEQYF; CDR3nt: TGCAGCGTCTACGAGCAGTACTTC
j_gene: TRBJ1-2; abundance: few; d_gene: .; v_gene: TRBV4-1; CDR3aa: CASSQESDNYGYTF; CDR3nt: TGCGCCAGCAGCCAAGAATCAGATAACTATGGCTACACCTTC
j_gene: TRBJ2-3; abundance: many; d_gene: .; v_gene: TRBV29-1; CDR3aa: CSAAGRIDTQYF; CDR3nt: TGCAGCGCCGCTGGGAGGATAGATACGCAGTATTTT
j_gene: TRBJ2-1; abundance: few; d_gene: .; v_gene: TRBV19; CDR3aa: CASSNFAFSYNEQFF; CDR3nt: TGTGCCAGTAGTAATTTCGCGTTCTCCTACAATGAGCAGTTCTTC
j_gene: TRBJ2-7; abundance: many; d_gene: TRBD2; v_gene: TRBV10-3; CDR3aa: CAISPTSGRSSYEQYF; CDR3nt: TGTGCCATCAGTCCCACTAGCGGGAGGAGCTCCTACGAGCAGTACTTC
j_gene: TRBJ2-7; abundance: few; d_gene: .; v_gene: TRBV15; CDR3aa: CATSRDQGSYEQYF; CDR3nt: TGTGCCACCAGCAGAGATCAGGGGAGCTACGAGCAGTACTTC
j_gene: TRBJ2-5; abundance: .; d_gene: .; v_gene: TRBV10-3; CDR3aa: CAIRNQETQYF; CDR3nt: TGTGCCATCAGGAACCAAGAGACCCAGTACTTC
j_gene: TRBJ1-1; abundance: many; d_gene: .; v_gene: TRBV30; CDR3aa: CASPPRGGTEAFF; CDR3nt: TGTGCCTCTCCACCGCGGGGGGGGACTGAAGCTTTCTTT
j_gene: TRBJ2-7; abundance: many; d_gene: .; v_gene: TRBV20-1; CDR3aa: CSAAGTANSQRIYEQYF; CDR3nt: TGCAGTGCCGCCGGGACTGCGAACAGCCAACGTATATACGAGCAGTACTTC
j_gene: TRBJ1-1; abundance: .; d_gene: TRBD1; v_gene: TRBV20-1; CDR3aa: CSAPPRDRGNRAAAFF; CDR3nt: TGCAGTGCTCCTCCCCGGGACAGGGGGAATAGGGCTGCCGCTTTCTTT
j_gene: TRBJ2-3; abundance: many; d_gene: TRBD2; v_gene: TRBV4-1; CDR3aa: CASRRLAGGGKPDTQYF; CDR3nt: TGCGCCAGCAGGCGTCTAGCGGGAGGTGGCAAGCCAGATACGCAGTATTTT
j_gene: TRBJ2-2; abundance: many; d_gene: TRBD2; v_gene: TRBV12-3/TRBV12-4; CDR3aa: CASSPGLAERDTGELFF; CDR3nt: TGTGCCAGCAGCCCCGGACTAGCGGAGAGGGACACCGGGGAGCTGTTTTTT
j_gene: TRBJ2-6; abundance: few; d_gene: TRBD1; v_gene: TRBV20-1; CDR3aa: CSASGTGGAGANVLTF; CDR3nt: TGCAGTGCTAGCGGGACAGGGGGCGCTGGGGCCAACGTCCTGACTTTC
j_gene: TRBJ2-1; abundance: many; d_gene: TRBD1; v_gene: TRBV2; CDR3aa: CASRRVPLGQGHGDEQFF; CDR3nt: TGTGCCAGCAGGAGGGTCCCACTCGGACAGGGTCACGGGGATGAGCAGTTCTTC
j_gene: TRBJ1-2; abundance: many; d_gene: .; v_gene: TRBV13; CDR3aa: CASSFGVGDRITF; CDR3nt: TGTGCCAGCAGCTTCGGCGTTGGGGATCGTATCACCTTC
j_gene: TRBJ1-1; abundance: .; d_gene: .; v_gene: TRBV27; CDR3aa: CASSLSPVNTEAFF; CDR3nt: TGTGCCAGCAGTTTATCCCCAGTGAACACTGAAGCTTTCTTT